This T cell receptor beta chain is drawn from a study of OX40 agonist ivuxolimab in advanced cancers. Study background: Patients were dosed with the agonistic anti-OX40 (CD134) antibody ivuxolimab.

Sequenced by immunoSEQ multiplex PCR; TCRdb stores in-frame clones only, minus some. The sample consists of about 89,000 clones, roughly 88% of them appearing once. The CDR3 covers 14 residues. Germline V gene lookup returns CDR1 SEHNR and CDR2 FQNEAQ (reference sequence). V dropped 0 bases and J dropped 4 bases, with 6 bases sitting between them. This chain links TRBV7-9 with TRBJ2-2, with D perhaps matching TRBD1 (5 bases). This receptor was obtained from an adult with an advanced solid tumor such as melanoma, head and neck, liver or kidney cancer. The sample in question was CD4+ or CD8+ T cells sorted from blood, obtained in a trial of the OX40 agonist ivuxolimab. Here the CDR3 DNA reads TGTGCCAGCAGCTTAGCTACAGGCACCGGGGAGCTGTTTTTT. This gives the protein CASSLATGTGELFF.